The rows below give T cell receptor beta chains drawn from one sample of a study of blood T cell repertoires in COVID-19. Measured with immunoSEQ multiplex PCR; TCRdb has only the in-frame clones, and not every one. The sample carries 150,000 or so clones, 70% to 90% recorded once. Source material: peripheral blood. Receptors originate from a woman in her 70s with acute or convalescent COVID-19. The CDR3 runs from the conserved cysteine through the conserved F or W. A D gene is named only where the DNA matches it firmly. Some rows mark clone size as missing; the rest say once, few, many or name a class of expanded clone.

D gene: TRBD2
clone size: few
V gene: TRBV27
J gene: TRBJ2-7
CDR3 DNA: TGTGCCAGCAGTTCCGGACTAGCGGGGACTGTCGAGCAGTACTTC
CDR3 protein: CASSSGLAGTVEQYF

D gene: .
clone size: .
V gene: TRBV12-3/TRBV12-4
J gene: TRBJ1-1
CDR3 DNA: TGTGCCAGCAGTTTGTGGGAGGGGGAAGCTTTCTTT
CDR3 protein: CASSLWEGEAFF

D gene: TRBD2
clone size: .
V gene: TRBV5-4
J gene: TRBJ2-7
CDR3 DNA: TGTGCCAGCAGCTGGACTAGCGGCAGCTCCTACGAGCAGTACTTC
CDR3 protein: CASSWTSGSSYEQYF

D gene: TRBD1
clone size: once
V gene: TRBV19
J gene: TRBJ1-2
CDR3 DNA: TGTGCCAGTAGCACGCCCGACAGGGGCTCCTATGGCTACACCTTC
CDR3 protein: CASSTPDRGSYGYTF

D gene: TRBD1
clone size: .
V gene: TRBV28
J gene: TRBJ1-5
CDR3 DNA: TGTGCCAGCAGTTTAAGGGGGCCGAGCAATCAGCCCCAGCATTTT
CDR3 protein: CASSLRGPSNQPQHF

D gene: TRBD2
clone size: .
V gene: TRBV13
J gene: TRBJ2-3
CDR3 DNA: TGTGCCAGCAGCAATTCTATACTAGCGGGAGGCCGGGATACGCAGTATTTT
CDR3 protein: CASSNSILAGGRDTQYF

D gene: TRBD2
clone size: once
V gene: TRBV29-1
J gene: TRBJ2-2
CDR3 DNA: TGCAGCGTGTCGGGACTAGCGGGGGGGATCACCGGGGAGCTGTTTTTT
CDR3 protein: CSVSGLAGGITGELFF

D gene: .
clone size: .
V gene: TRBV15
J gene: TRBJ1-5
CDR3 DNA: TGTGCCACCAGCAGAGACCTAACAGAGCCCCAGCATTTT
CDR3 protein: CATSRDLTEPQHF

D gene: TRBD1
clone size: .
V gene: TRBV6-2/TRBV6-3
J gene: TRBJ1-6
CDR3 DNA: TGTGCCAGCAGTCAACAGGGGGCTCGGTCACCCCTCCACTTT
CDR3 protein: CASSQQGARSPLHF

D gene: .
clone size: few
V gene: TRBV5-4
J gene: TRBJ2-7
CDR3 DNA: TGTGCCAGCAGTCAGGTGAGCAACGAGCAGTACTTC
CDR3 protein: CASSQVSNEQYF

D gene: .
clone size: .
V gene: TRBV3-1/TRBV3-2
J gene: TRBJ2-3
CDR3 DNA: TGTGCCAGCAGCCACTTACCGGGATCTCCAGATACGCAGTATTTT
CDR3 protein: CASSHLPGSPDTQYF

D gene: TRBD1
clone size: .
V gene: TRBV7-2
J gene: TRBJ2-7
CDR3 DNA: TGTGCCAGCAGCTTAGCGCAAGGGTGGCAGGGGGCGTTGGTCGAGCAGTACTTC
CDR3 protein: CASSLAQGWQGALVEQYF

D gene: TRBD1
clone size: .
V gene: TRBV3-1/TRBV3-2
J gene: TRBJ1-6
CDR3 DNA: TGTGCCAGCCGAGGGACAGGGAATTCACCCCTCCACTTT
CDR3 protein: CASRGTGNSPLHF

D gene: .
clone size: .
V gene: TRBV15
J gene: TRBJ1-2
CDR3 DNA: TGTGCCACCAGCAGAGATCTCGAGACAGAAGGCTACACCTTC
CDR3 protein: CATSRDLETEGYTF

D gene: .
clone size: .
V gene: TRBV28
J gene: TRBJ2-1
CDR3 DNA: TGTGCCAGCAGTTTATTAAGCCCGGAGGAGCAGTTCTTC
CDR3 protein: CASSLLSPEEQFF

D gene: .
clone size: .
V gene: TRBV10-3
J gene: TRBJ1-5
CDR3 DNA: TGTGCCATCAGTGCGGAGACCGGGGGTCAGCCCCAGCATTTT
CDR3 protein: CAISAETGGQPQHF

D gene: .
clone size: few
V gene: TRBV18
J gene: TRBJ1-1
CDR3 DNA: TGTGCCAGCTCACCTAGGGGAATGACTGAAGCTTTCTTT
CDR3 protein: CASSPRGMTEAFF

D gene: TRBD1
clone size: .
V gene: TRBV27
J gene: TRBJ1-1
CDR3 DNA: TGTGCCAGCAGTTTAATCCGCGGGTTAATAACTGAGACAGGGATCCAAGTGAACGAGGCTTTCTTT
CDR3 protein: CASSLIRGLITETGIQVNEAFF

D gene: .
clone size: .
V gene: TRBV4-1
J gene: TRBJ1-5
CDR3 DNA: TGCGCCAGCAGCCAAGATTGGGTAGGGGTTAGTCAGCCCCAGCATTTT
CDR3 protein: CASSQDWVGVSQPQHF

D gene: TRBD2
clone size: once
V gene: TRBV6-5
J gene: TRBJ2-7
CDR3 DNA: TGTGCCAGCACCAAAACGCGGGGGTACGAGCAGTACTTC
CDR3 protein: CASTKTRGYEQYF

D gene: .
clone size: .
V gene: TRBV24-1
J gene: TRBJ2-3
CDR3 DNA: TGTGCCACCAGTGATATGACAACCCGAGACGCAGATACGCAGTATTTT
CDR3 protein: CATSDMTTRDADTQYF

D gene: TRBD1
clone size: .
V gene: TRBV5-1
J gene: TRBJ1-2
CDR3 DNA: TGCGCCAGCAGCTTGGGCGGGACAGGAGTTAACTATGGCTACACCTTC
CDR3 protein: CASSLGGTGVNYGYTF

D gene: .
clone size: .
V gene: TRBV19
J gene: TRBJ1-6
CDR3 DNA: TGTGCCAGTATCTTCTTCTCGGGCTCCTATAATTCACCCCTCCACTTT
CDR3 protein: CASIFFSGSYNSPLHF

D gene: .
clone size: .
V gene: TRBV4-1
J gene: TRBJ2-7
CDR3 DNA: TGCGCCAGCAGCTACGGGTCATTAACCTACGAGCAGTACTTC
CDR3 protein: CASSYGSLTYEQYF

D gene: .
clone size: .
V gene: TRBV6-5
J gene: TRBJ1-3
CDR3 DNA: TGTGCCAGCAGGGACGGAGGGCATGCTGGAAACACCATATATTTT
CDR3 protein: CASRDGGHAGNTIYF

D gene: TRBD2
clone size: .
V gene: TRBV28
J gene: TRBJ2-1
CDR3 DNA: TGTGCCAGCAGTTCCTACGGACTAGCGTCCAATGAGCAGTTCTTC
CDR3 protein: CASSSYGLASNEQFF

D gene: .
clone size: .
V gene: TRBV7-2
J gene: TRBJ2-7
CDR3 DNA: TGTGCCAGCAGCCCCCGAAGGGGGTCCTACGAGCAGTACTTC
CDR3 protein: CASSPRRGSYEQYF

D gene: TRBD2
clone size: .
V gene: TRBV5-1
J gene: TRBJ2-3
CDR3 DNA: TGCGCCAGCAGCTTGCGCCTAGCGGGCAGCACAGATACGCAGTATTTT
CDR3 protein: CASSLRLAGSTDTQYF

D gene: .
clone size: .
V gene: TRBV25-1
J gene: TRBJ1-1
CDR3 DNA: TGTGCCAGCAGTCCCCTTGGGCGATCTGAAGCTTTCTTT
CDR3 protein: CASSPLGRSEAFF

D gene: .
clone size: .
V gene: TRBV7-9
J gene: TRBJ2-7
CDR3 DNA: TGTGCCAGCAGCCGGACCGGGACAAGCTCCTACGAGCAGTACTTC
CDR3 protein: CASSRTGTSSYEQYF

D gene: .
clone size: .
V gene: TRBV5-8
J gene: TRBJ1-2
CDR3 DNA: TGTGCCAGCAGCTTGGGGCGGGGCGGCTACACCTTC
CDR3 protein: CASSLGRGGYTF

D gene: .
clone size: .
V gene: TRBV7-2
J gene: TRBJ2-3
CDR3 DNA: TGTGCCAGCAGCTTAGCAGGGGTTAATACGCAGTATTTT
CDR3 protein: CASSLAGVNTQYF

D gene: .
clone size: .
V gene: TRBV11-3
J gene: TRBJ1-3
CDR3 DNA: TGTGCCAGCAGCTTGGGGAGCGGCTCTGGAAACACCATATATTTT
CDR3 protein: CASSLGSGSGNTIYF

D gene: TRBD2
clone size: .
V gene: TRBV5-1
J gene: TRBJ2-3
CDR3 DNA: TGCGCCAGCAGCTTGGAGCGGGGCGGCACAGATACGCAGTATTTT
CDR3 protein: CASSLERGGTDTQYF

D gene: TRBD1
clone size: .
V gene: TRBV9
J gene: TRBJ2-1
CDR3 DNA: TGTGCCAGCAGCGTAGCAGGGACAGGGTACTACAATGAGCAGTTCTTC
CDR3 protein: CASSVAGTGYYNEQFF